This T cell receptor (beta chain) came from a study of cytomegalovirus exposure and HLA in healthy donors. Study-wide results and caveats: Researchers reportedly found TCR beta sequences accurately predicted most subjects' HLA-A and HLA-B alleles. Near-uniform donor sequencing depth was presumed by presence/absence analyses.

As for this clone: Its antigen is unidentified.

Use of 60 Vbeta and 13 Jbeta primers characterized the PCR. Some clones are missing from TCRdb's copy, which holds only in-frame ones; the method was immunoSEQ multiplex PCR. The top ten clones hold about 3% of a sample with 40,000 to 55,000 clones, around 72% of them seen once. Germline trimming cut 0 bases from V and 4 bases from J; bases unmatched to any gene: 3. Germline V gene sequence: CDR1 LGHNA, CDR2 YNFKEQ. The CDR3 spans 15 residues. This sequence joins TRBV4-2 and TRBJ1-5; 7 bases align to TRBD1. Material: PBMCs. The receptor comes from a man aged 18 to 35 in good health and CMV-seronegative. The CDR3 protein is CASSQDDRANQPQHF. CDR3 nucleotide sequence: TGTGCCAGCAGCCAAGACGACAGGGCTAATCAGCCCCAGCATTTT.